Presented here are 2 T cell receptor beta chains from one specimen sequenced in a study of blood T cell repertoires in COVID-19. Sequenced by immunoSEQ multiplex PCR; TCRdb stores in-frame clones only, minus some. The table shows about 280,000 clones, with about four fifths occurring only once. Sequencing used peripheral blood. All receptors derive from a woman between 50 and 59 years old who had recovered from COVID-19.

The V gene is TRBV6-5, the J gene TRBJ2-4; D possibly corresponds to TRBD1 (5 bases). The CDR3 extends over 16 amino acids. Looked up from germline, CDR1 is MNHEY and CDR2 is SVGAGI. Trimming removed 0 bases from V and 8 bases from J, with 17 bases in between. CDR3: CASSYSITGLKDIQYF. CDR3 nucleotide sequence: TGTGCCAGCAGTTACTCGATAACAGGCCTGAAGGACATTCAGTACTTC.

The genes are TRBV30 and TRBJ1-2, with 7 bases identical to TRBD1. Trimming at V came to 4 bases and at J to 5 bases, leaving 4 bases not matched to a gene. The CDR3 covers 12 residues. CDR1 and CDR2 from the germline V gene are GTSNPN and SVGIG (reference sequence). CDR3 sequence: CAWTGGEYGYTF. CDR3 nucleotide sequence: TGTGCCTGGACAGGGGGAGAGTATGGCTACACCTTC. Using reference TRBV30 and TRBJ1-2 for the parts outside the CDR3, the full variable domain is SQTIHQWPATLVQPVGSPLSLECTVEGTSNPNLYWYRQAAGRGLQLLFYSVGIGQISSEVPQNLSASRPQDRQFILSSKKLLLSDSGFYLCAWTGGEYGYTFGSGTRLTVV.